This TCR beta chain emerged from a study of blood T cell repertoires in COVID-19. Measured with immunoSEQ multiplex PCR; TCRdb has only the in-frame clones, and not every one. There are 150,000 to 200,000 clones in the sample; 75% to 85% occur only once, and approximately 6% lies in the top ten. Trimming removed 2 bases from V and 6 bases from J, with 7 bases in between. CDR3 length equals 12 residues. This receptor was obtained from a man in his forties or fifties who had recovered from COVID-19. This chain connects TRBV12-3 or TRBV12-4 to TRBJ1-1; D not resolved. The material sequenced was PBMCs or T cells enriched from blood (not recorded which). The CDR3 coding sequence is TGTGCCAGCAGTTTACGGTTATCTGAAGCTTTCTTT. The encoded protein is CASSLRLSEAFF.